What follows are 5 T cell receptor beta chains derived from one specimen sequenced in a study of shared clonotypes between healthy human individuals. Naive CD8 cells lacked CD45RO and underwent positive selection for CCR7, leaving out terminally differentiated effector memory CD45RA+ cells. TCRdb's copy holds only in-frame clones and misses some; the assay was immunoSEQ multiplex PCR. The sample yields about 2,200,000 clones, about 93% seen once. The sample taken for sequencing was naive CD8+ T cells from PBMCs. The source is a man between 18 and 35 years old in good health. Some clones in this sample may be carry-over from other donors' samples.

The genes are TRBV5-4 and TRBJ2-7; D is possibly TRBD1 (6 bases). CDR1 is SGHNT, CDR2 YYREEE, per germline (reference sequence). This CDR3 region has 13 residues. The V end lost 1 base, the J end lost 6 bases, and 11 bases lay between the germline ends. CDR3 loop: CASSLNRASEQYF. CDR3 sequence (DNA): TGTGCCAGCAGCTTGAACAGGGCGTCCGAGCAGTACTTC.

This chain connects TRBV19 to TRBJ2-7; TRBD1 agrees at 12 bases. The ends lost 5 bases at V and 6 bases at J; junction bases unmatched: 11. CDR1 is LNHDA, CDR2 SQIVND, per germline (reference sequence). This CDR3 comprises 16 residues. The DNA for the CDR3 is TGTGCCAGTAGTGTTGCGACCGGGACAGGGGGCATCGAGCAGTACTTC. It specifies CASSVATGTGGIEQYF.

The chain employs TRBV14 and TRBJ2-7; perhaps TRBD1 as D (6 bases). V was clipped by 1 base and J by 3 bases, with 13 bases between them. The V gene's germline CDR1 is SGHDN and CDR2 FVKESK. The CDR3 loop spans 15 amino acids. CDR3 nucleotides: TGTGCCAGCAGCCAAGCGTTAGGACAGTACTACGAGCAGTACTTC. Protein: CASSQALGQYYEQYF.

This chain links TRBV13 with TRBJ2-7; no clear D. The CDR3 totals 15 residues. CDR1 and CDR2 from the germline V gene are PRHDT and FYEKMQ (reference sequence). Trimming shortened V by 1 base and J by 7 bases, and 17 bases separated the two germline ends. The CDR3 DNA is TGTGCCAGCAGCTTAGCAGAGAACCCCGCGGAAGAGCAGTACTTC. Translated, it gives CASSLAENPAEEQYF. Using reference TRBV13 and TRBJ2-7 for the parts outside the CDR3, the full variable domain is AAGVIQSPRHLIKEKRETATLKCYPIPRHDTVYWYQQGPGQDPQFLISFYEKMQSDKGSIPDRFSAQQFSDYHSELNMSSLELGDSALYFCASSLAENPAEEQYFGPGTRLTVT.

CDR3 sequence reads: CASSQIGTAYEQYF. The CDR3 DNA sequence: TGTGCCAGCAGTCAAATCGGGACAGCCTACGAGCAGTACTTC. This sequence joins TRBV13 and TRBJ2-7; 7 positions agree with TRBD1. V lost 6 bases to trimming and J lost 2 bases; unmatched junction nucleotides: 7. This CDR3 comprises 14 residues. In germline, CDR1 is PRHDT, CDR2 FYEKMQ (reference sequence).